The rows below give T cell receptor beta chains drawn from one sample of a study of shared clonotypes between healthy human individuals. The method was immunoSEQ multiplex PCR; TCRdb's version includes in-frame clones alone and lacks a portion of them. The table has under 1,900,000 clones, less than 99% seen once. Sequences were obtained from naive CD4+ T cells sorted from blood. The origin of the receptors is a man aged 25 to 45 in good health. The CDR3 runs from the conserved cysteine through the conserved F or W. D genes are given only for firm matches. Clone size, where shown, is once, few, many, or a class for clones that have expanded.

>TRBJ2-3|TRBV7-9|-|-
CASSLVSLSSTDTQYF
TGTGCCAGCAGCTTAGTCAGCTTGTCTAGCACAGATACGCAGTATTTT
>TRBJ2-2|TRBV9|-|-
CASSVHVHTGELFF
TGTGCCAGCAGCGTTCACGTACACACCGGGGAGCTGTTTTTT
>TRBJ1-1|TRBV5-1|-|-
CASSFTGTDNTEAFF
TGCGCCAGCAGCTTCACCGGGACGGACAACACTGAAGCTTTCTTT
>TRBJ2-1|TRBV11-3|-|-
CASSPEGLRGVSSYNEQFF
TGTGCCAGCAGCCCCGAGGGGCTACGGGGTGTTTCCTCCTACAATGAGCAGTTCTTC
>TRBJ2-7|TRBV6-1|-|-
CASSETHEQYF
TGTGCCAGCAGTGAAACCCACGAGCAGTACTTC
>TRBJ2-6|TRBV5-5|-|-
CASSIQGSGANVLTF
TGTGCCAGCAGTATACAGGGCTCTGGGGCCAACGTCCTGACTTTC
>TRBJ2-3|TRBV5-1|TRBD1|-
CASSSGDSLEDTQYF
TGCGCCAGCAGCTCCGGGGACAGTTTGGAAGATACGCAGTATTTT
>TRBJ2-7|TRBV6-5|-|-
CASSPQPVTPYEQYF
TGTGCCAGCAGTCCTCAACCCGTTACCCCCTACGAGCAGTACTTC
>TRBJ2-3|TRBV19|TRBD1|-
CASRDSPTDTQYF
TGTGCCAGCCGGGACAGCCCCACAGATACGCAGTATTTT
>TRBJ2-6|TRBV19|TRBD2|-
CASSTRLAGSDSGANVLTF
TGTGCCAGTAGTACCAGACTAGCGGGGTCTGACTCTGGGGCCAACGTCCTGACTTTC
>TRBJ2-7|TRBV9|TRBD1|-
CASSSGGIHPYEQYF
TGTGCCAGCAGCTCAGGGGGAATCCATCCCTACGAGCAGTACTTC
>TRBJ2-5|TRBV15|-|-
CATSRGDIYKGETQYF
TGTGCCACCAGCAGAGGGGACATTTACAAGGGAGAGACCCAGTACTTC
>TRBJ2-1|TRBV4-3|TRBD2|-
CASSQTSLAGRLNEQFF
TGCGCCAGCAGCCAAACCTCTCTAGCGGGTCGTCTCAATGAGCAGTTCTTC
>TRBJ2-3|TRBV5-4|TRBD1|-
CASSSNRDRSTDTQYF
TGTGCCAGCAGCTCAAACCGGGACAGGAGCACAGATACGCAGTATTTT
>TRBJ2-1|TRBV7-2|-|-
CASTRRPVLSSYNEQFF
TGTGCCAGCACCCGACGGCCTGTGCTTAGCTCCTACAATGAGCAGTTCTTC
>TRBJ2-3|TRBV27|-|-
CASSEMDTTPDF
TGTGCCAGCAGCGAAATGGACACGACCCCCGATTTT
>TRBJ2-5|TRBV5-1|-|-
CASSLGAIDGETQYF
TGCGCCAGCAGCTTGGGGGCTATAGACGGAGAGACCCAGTACTTC
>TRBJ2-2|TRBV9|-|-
CASSTRTYTGELFF
TGTGCCAGCAGCACCAGGACCTACACCGGGGAGCTGTTTTTT
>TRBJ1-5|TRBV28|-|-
CASSLLGNQPQHF
TGTGCCAGCAGTTTATTGGGCAATCAGCCCCAGCATTTT
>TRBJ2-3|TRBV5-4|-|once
CASRLAPGGTPIKEGGQYF
TGTGCCAGCCGCCTCGCTCCGGGCGGGACTCCGATAAAGGAAGGGGGGCAGTATTTT
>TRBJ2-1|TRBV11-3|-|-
CASSAGDYYNEQFF
TGTGCCAGCAGTGCAGGGGACTATTACAATGAGCAGTTCTTC
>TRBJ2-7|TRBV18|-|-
CASSPSRGMSGHEQYF
TGTGCCAGCTCACCGTCCCGGGGGATGTCAGGCCACGAGCAGTACTTC
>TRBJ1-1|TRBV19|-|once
CASSSRTATEAFF
TGTGCCAGTAGTTCGCGGACGGCCACTGAAGCTTTCTTT
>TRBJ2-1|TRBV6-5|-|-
CASRGNEQFF
TGTGCCAGCAGAGGAAATGAGCAGTTCTTC
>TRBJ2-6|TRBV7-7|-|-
CASSSDITGANVLTF
TGTGCTAGCAGCTCGGATATTACTGGGGCCAACGTCCTGACTTTC
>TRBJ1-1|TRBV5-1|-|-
CASSPGTGRNTEAFF
TGCGCCAGCAGCCCGGGAACAGGCAGGAACACTGAAGCTTTCTTT
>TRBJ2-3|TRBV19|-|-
CASSIGQSQYF
TGTGCCAGTAGTATCGGGCAGTCGCAGTATTTT
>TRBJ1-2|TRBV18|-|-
CASSPNRGGPRDYGYTF
TGTGCCAGCTCACCGAATCGGGGGGGACCGAGGGACTATGGCTACACCTTC
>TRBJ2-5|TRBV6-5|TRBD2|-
CASSYSLAGGRETQYF
TGTGCCAGCAGTTACTCGTTGGCGGGAGGGCGGGAGACCCAGTACTTC
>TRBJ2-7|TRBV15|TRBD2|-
CATSRDLAGGFYEQYF
TGTGCCACCAGCAGAGATTTAGCGGGAGGATTCTACGAGCAGTACTTC
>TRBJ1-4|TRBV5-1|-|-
CASSSDGRNEKLFF
TGCGCCAGCAGCTCGGACGGAAGGAATGAAAAACTGTTTTTT
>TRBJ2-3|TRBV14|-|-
CASSQGRIFTDTQYF
TGTGCCAGCAGCCAAGGCAGGATCTTCACAGATACGCAGTATTTT
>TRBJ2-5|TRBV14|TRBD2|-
CASSLLSGRAGETQYF
TGTGCCAGCAGCCTTCTTAGCGGGAGGGCCGGAGAGACCCAGTACTTC
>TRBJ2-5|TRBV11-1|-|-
CASSLLQGKETQYF
TGTGCCAGCAGCTTATTACAGGGTAAAGAGACCCAGTACTTC
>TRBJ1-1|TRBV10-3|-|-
CAISELTEAFF
TGTGCCATCAGTGAGCTTACTGAAGCTTTCTTT
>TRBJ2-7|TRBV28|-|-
CASSFPGPRSYEQYF
TGTGCCAGCAGTTTTCCGGGACCGAGGTCCTACGAGCAGTACTTC
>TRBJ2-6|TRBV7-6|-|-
CASSFGGANVLTF
TGTGCCAGCAGCTTTGGTGGGGCCAACGTCCTGACTTTC
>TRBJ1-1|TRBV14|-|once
CASSQDRGGVNTEAFF
TGTGCCAGCAGCCAAGATCGGGGAGGGGTGAACACTGAAGCTTTCTTT
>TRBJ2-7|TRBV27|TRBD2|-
CASSPGLASYEQYF
TGTGCCAGCAGCCCTGGACTAGCATCCTACGAGCAGTACTTC
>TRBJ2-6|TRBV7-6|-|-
CASSLGRGRASGANVLTF
TGTGCCAGCAGCTTAGGGCGGGGGCGAGCCTCTGGGGCCAACGTCCTGACTTTC
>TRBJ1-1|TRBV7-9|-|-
CASSSRIEAFF
TGTGCCAGCAGCTCCAGGATTGAAGCTTTCTTT
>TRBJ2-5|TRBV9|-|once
CASSFEGVRETQYF
TGTGCCAGCAGCTTTGAGGGGGTCCGAGAGACCCAGTACTTC
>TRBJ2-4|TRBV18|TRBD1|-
CASSPTGQNAGTAKNIQYF
TGTGCCAGCTCACCAACGGGACAGAACGCAGGGACAGCCAAAAACATTCAGTACTTC
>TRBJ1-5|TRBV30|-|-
CAMEPGPISNQPQHF
TGTGCCATGGAGCCGGGACCGATTAGCAATCAGCCCCAGCATTTT
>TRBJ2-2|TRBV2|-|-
CASSAAGTTNTGELFF
TGTGCCAGCAGTGCAGCCGGGACAACGAACACCGGGGAGCTGTTTTTT
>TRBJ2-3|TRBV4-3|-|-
CASSQEARGSTDTQYF
TGCGCCAGCAGCCAAGAGGCTAGGGGCAGCACAGATACGCAGTATTTT
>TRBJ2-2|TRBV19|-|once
CASSISGNTGELFF
TGTGCCAGTAGTATATCGGGGAACACCGGGGAGCTGTTTTTT
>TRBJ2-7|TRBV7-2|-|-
CASSLVVKGEQYF
TGTGCCAGCAGCTTAGTGGTTAAGGGCGAGCAGTACTTC